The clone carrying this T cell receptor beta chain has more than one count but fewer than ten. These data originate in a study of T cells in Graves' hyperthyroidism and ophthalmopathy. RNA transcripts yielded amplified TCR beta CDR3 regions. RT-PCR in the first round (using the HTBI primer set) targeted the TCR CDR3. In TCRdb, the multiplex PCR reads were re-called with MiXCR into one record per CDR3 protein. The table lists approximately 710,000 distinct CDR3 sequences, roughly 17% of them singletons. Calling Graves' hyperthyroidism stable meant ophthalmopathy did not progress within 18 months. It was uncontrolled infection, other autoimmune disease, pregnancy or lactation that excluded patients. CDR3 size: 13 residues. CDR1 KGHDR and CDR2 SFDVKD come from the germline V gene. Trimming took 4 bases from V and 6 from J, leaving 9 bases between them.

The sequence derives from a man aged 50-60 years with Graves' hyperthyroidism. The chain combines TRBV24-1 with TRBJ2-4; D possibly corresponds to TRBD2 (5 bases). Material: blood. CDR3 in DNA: TGTGCCACCAGTGACGGACTGAGAAACATTCAGTACTTC. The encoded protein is CATSDGLRNIQYF.